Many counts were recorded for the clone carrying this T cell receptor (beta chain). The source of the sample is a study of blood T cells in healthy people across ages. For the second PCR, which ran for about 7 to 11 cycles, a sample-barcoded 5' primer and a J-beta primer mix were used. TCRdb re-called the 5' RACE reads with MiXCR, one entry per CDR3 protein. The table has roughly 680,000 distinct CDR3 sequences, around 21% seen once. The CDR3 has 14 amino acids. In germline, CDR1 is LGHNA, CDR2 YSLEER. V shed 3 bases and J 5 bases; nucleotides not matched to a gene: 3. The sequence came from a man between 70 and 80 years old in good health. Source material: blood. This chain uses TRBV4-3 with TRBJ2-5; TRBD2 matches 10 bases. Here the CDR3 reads CASSQGLAYETQYF. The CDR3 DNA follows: TGCGCCAGCAGCCAGGGACTAGCGTATGAGACCCAGTACTTC.